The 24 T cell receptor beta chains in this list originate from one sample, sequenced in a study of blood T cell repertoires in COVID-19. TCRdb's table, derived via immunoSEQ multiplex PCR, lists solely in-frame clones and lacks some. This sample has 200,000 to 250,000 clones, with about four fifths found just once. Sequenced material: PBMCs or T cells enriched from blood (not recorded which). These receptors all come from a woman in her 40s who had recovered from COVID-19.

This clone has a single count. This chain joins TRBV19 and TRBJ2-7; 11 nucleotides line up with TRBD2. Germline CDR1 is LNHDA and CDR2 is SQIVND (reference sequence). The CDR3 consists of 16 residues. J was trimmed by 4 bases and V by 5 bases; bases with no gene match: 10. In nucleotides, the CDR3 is TGTGCCAGTAGTGAACTAGCGGGAGTCGCCAGGTACGAGCAGTACTTC. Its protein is CASSELAGVARYEQYF.

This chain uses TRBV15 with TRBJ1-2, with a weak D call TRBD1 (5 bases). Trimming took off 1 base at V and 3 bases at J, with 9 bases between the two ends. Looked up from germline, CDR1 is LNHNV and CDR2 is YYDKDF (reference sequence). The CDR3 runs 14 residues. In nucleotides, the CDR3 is TGTGCCACCAGCAGAGTCGCGGGGGACTATGGCTACACCTTC. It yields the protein CATSRVAGDYGYTF. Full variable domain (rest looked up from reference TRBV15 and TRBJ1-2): DAMVIQNPRYQVTQFGKPVTLSCSQTLNHNVMYWYQQKSSQAPKLLFHYYDKDFNNEADTPDNFQSRRPNTSFCFLDIRSPGLGDTAMYLCATSRVAGDYGYTFGSGTRLTVV.

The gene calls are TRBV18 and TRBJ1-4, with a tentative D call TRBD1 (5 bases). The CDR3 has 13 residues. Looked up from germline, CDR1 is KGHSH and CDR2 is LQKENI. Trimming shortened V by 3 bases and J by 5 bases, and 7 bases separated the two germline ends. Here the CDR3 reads CASSPRGNEKLFF. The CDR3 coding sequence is TGTGCCAGCTCACCCCGGGGGAATGAAAAACTGTTTTTT.

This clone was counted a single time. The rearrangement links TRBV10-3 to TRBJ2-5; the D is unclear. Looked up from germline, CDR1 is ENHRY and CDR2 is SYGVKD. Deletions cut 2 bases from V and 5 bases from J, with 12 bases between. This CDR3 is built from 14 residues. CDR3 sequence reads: CAISEMGYVETQYF. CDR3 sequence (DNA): TGTGCCATCAGTGAGATGGGCTATGTGGAGACCCAGTACTTC.

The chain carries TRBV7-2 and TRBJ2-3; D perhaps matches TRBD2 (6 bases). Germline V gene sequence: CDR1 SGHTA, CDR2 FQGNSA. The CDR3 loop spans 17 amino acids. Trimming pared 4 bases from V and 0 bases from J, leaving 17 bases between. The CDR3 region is CASSWGSGYYSTDTQYF. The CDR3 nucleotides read TGTGCCAGCAGCTGGGGGAGCGGGTACTATAGCACAGATACGCAGTATTTT.

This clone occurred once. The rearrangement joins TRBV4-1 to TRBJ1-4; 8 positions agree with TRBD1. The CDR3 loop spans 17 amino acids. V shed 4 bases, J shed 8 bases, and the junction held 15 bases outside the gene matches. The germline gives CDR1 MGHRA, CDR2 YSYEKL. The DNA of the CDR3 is TGCGCCAGCAGCCCAAGGATGCCTGCGGACAGGGAGGAAAAACTGTTTTTT. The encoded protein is CASSPRMPADREEKLFF.

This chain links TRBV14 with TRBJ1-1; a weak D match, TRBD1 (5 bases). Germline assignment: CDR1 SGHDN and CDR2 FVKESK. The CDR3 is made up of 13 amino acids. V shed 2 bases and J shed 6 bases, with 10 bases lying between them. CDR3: CASSQLGGAEAFF. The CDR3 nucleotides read TGTGCCAGCAGCCAACTTGGGGGGGCTGAAGCTTTCTTT.

The CDR3 DNA reads as TGTGCCAGCAGCCAGAGCACTGAAGCTTTCTTT. Protein: CASSQSTEAFF. The chain employs TRBV3-1 (or the pseudogene TRBV3-2) and TRBJ1-1, with unresolved D. The germline gives CDR1 LGHDT, CDR2 YNNKEL (reference sequence). The CDR3 has 11 amino acids. Trimming left V 3 bases short and J 4 bases short, with 3 bases between.

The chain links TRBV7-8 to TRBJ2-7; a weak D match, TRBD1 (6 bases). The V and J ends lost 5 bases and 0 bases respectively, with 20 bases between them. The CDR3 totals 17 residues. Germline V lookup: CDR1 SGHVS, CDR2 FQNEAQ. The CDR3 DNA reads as TGTGCCAGCAGCCTAGGAGGTGGTCAGGGGATCTCCTACGAGCAGTACTTC. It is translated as CASSLGGGQGISYEQYF. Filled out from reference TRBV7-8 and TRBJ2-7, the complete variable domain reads GAGVSQSPRYKVAKRGQDVALRCDPISGHVSLFWYQQALGQGPEFLTYFQNEAQLDKSGLPSDRFFAERPEGSVSTLKIQRTQQEDSAVYLCASSLGGGQGISYEQYFGPGTRLTVT.

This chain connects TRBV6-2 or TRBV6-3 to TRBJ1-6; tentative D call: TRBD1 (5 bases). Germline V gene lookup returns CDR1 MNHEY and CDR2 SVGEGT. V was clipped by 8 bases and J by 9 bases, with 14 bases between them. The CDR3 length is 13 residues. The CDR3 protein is CASGFRDSSPLHF. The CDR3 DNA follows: TGTGCCAGCGGTTTCCGGGACTCTTCACCCCTCCACTTT.

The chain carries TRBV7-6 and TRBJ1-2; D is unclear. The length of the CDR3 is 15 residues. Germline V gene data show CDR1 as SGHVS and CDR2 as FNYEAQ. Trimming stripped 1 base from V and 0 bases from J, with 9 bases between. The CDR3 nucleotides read TGTGCCAGCAGCTTAGTGGGCAAGCCTAACTATGGCTACACCTTC. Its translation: CASSLVGKPNYGYTF.

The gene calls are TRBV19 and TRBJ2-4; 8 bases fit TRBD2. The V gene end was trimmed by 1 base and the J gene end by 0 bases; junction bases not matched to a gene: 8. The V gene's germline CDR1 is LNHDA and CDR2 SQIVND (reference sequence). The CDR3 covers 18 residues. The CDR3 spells CASSIVGLADLAKNIQYF. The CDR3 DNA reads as TGTGCCAGTAGTATAGTAGGACTAGCAGACCTAGCCAAAAACATTCAGTACTTC. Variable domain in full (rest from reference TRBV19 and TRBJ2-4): DGGITQSPKYLFRKEGQNVTLSCEQNLNHDAMYWYRQDPGQGLRLIYYSQIVNDFQKGDIAEGYSVSREKKESFPLTVTSAQKNPTAFYLCASSIVGLADLAKNIQYFGAGTRLSVL.

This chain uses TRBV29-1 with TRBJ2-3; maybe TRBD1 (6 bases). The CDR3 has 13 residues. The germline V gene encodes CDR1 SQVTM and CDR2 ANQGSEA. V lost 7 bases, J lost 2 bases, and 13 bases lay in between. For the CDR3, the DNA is TGCAGCGCCCGGGGACACCACACAGATACGCAGTATTTT. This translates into CSARGHHTDTQYF.

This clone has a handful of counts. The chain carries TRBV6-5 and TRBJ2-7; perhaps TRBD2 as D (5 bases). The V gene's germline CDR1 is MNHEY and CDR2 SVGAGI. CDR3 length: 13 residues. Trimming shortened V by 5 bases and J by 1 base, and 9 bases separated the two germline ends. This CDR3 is CASSPRGSYEQYF. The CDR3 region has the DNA TGTGCCAGCAGTCCCCGGGGTTCCTACGAGCAGTACTTC.

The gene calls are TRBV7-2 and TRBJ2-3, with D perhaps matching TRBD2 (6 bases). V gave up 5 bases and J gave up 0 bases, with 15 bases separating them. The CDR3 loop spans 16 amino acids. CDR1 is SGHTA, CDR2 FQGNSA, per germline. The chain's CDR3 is CASSPFSGASTDTQYF. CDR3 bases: TGTGCCAGCAGCCCCTTTAGCGGAGCTAGCACAGATACGCAGTATTTT.

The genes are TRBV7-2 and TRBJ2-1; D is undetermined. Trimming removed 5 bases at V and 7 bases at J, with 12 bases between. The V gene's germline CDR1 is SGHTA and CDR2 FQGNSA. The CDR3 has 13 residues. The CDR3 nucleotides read TGTGCCAGCAGCCCTTTAATAGTTAATGAGCAGTTCTTC. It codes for CASSPLIVNEQFF.

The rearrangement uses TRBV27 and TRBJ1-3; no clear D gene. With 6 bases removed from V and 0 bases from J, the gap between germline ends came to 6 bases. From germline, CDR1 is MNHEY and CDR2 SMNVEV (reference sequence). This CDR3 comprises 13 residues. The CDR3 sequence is CASRVASGNTIYF. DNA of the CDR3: TGTGCCAGCAGAGTAGCCTCTGGAAACACCATATATTTT.

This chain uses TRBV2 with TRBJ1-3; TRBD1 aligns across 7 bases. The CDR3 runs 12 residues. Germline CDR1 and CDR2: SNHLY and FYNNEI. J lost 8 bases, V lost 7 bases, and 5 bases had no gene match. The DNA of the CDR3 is TGTGCCAGCACTCGACAGGGTGACACCATATATTTT. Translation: CASTRQGDTIYF.

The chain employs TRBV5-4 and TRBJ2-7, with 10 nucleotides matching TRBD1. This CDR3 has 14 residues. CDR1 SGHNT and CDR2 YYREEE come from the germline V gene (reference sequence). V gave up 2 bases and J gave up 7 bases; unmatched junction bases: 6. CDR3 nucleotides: TGTGCCAGCAGCTTCGGACAGGGGGAGGGTGAGCAGTACTTC. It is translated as CASSFGQGEGEQYF. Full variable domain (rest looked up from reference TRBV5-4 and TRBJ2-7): ETGVTQSPTHLIKTRGQQVTLRCSSQSGHNTVSWYQQALGQGPQFIFQYYREEENGRGNFPPRFSGLQFPNYSSELNVNALELDDSALYLCASSFGQGEGEQYFGPGTRLTVT.

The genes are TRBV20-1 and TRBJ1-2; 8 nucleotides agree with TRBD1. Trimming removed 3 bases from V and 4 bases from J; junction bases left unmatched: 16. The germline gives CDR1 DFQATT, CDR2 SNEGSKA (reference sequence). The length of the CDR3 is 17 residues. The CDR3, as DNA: TGCAGTGCTAGTGGTCTGGACAGGGAAAGTCTCGTCTATGGCTACACCTTC. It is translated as CSASGLDRESLVYGYTF.

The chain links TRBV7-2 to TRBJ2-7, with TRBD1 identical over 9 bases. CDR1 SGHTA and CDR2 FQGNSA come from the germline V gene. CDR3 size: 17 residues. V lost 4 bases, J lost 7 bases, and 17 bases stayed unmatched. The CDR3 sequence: CASSSLCTWTGVREQYV. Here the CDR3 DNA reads TGTGCCAGCAGCTCTTTGTGTACTTGGACAGGGGTGCGGGAGCAGTACGTC.

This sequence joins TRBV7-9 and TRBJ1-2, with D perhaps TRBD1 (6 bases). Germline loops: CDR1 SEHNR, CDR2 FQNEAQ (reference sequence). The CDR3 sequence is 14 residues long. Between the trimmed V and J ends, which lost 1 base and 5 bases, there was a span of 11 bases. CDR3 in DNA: TGTGCCAGCAGCTTAGGCCGGGACACTTATGGCTACACCTTC. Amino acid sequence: CASSLGRDTYGYTF. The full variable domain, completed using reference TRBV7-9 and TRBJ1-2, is DTGVSQNPRHKITKRGQNVTFRCDPISEHNRLYWYRQTLGQGPEFLTYFQNEAQLEKSRLLSDRFSAERPKGSFSTLEIQRTEQGDSAMYLCASSLGRDTYGYTFGSGTRLTVV.

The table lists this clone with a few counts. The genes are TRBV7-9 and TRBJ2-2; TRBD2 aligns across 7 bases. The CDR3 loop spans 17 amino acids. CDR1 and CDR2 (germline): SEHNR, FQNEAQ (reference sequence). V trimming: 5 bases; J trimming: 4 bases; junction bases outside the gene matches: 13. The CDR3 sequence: CASSPWGGRKGTGELFF. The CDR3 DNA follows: TGTGCCAGCAGCCCTTGGGGCGGGAGAAAGGGCACCGGGGAGCTGTTTTTT.

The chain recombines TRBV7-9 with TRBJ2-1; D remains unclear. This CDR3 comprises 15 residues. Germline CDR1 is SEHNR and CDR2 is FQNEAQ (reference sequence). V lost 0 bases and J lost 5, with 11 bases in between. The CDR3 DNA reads TGTGCCAGCAGCTTAGCGGGCCTTGAACACAATGAGCAGTTCTTC. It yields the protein CASSLAGLEHNEQFF.